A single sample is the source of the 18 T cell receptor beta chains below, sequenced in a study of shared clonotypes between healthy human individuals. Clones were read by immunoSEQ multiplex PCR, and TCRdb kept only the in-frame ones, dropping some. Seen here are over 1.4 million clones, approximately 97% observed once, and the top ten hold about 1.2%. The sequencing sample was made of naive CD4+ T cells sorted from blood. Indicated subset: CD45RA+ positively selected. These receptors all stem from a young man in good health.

CDR3 region: CASSTGDRRGETQYF. The DNA of the CDR3 is TGTGCCAGCAGCACCGGGGACCGAAGGGGGGAGACCCAGTACTTC. The chain uses TRBV28 and TRBJ2-5; D is possibly TRBD1 (6 bases). The length of the CDR3 is 15 residues. Trimming took 6 bases from V and 5 from J, leaving 19 bases between them. Germline V gives CDR1 MDHEN, CDR2 SYDVKM. Variable domain in full (rest from reference TRBV28 and TRBJ2-5): DVKVTQSSRYLVKRTGEKVFLECVQDMDHENMFWYRQDPGLGLRLIYFSYDVKMKEKGDIPEGYSVSREKKERFSLILESASTNQTSMYLCASSTGDRRGETQYFGPGTRLLVL.

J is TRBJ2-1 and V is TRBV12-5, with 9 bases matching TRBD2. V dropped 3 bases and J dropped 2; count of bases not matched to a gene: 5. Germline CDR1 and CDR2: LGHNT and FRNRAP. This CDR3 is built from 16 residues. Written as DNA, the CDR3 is TGTGCTAGTGGTTTAGTCCTAGCGGGACCCTACAATGAGCAGTTCTTC. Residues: CASGLVLAGPYNEQFF.

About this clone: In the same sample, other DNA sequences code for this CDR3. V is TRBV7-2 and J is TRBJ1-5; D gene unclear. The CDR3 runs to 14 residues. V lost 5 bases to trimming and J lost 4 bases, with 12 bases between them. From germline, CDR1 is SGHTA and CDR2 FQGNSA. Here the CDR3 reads CASSPDSSNQPQHF. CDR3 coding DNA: TGTGCCAGCAGCCCTGATAGCTCAAATCAGCCCCAGCATTTT.

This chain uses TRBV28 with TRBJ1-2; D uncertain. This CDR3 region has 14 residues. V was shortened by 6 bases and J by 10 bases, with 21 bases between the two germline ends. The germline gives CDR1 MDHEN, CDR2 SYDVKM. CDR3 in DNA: TGTGCCAGCAGCATACTTTCGGGTTATCGGGACTACACCTTC. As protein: CASSILSGYRDYTF.

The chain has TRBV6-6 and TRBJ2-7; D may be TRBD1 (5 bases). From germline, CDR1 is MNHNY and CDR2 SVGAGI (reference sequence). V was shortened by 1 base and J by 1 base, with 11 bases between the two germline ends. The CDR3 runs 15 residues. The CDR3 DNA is TGTGCCAGCAGTTACTTGGCAGGGATTTCCTACGAGCAGTACTTC. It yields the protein CASSYLAGISYEQYF.

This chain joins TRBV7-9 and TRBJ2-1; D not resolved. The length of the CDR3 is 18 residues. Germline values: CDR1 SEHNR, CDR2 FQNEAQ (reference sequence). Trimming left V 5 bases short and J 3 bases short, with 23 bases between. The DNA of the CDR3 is TGTGCCAGCAGCCCTCAAGACGAATACCATCAAAACTACAATGAGCAGTTCTTC. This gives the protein CASSPQDEYHQNYNEQFF. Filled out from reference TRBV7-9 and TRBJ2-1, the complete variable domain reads DTGVSQNPRHKITKRGQNVTFRCDPISEHNRLYWYRQTLGQGPEFLTYFQNEAQLEKSRLLSDRFSAERPKGSFSTLEIQRTEQGDSAMYLCASSPQDEYHQNYNEQFFGPGTRLTVL.

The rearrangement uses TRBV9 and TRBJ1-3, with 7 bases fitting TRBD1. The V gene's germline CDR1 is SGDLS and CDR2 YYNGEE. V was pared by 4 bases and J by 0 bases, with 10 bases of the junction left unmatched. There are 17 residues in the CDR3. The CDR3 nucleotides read TGTGCCAGCAGCTTATCCGGGACAGCGATCTCTGGAAACACCATATATTTT. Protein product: CASSLSGTAISGNTIYF. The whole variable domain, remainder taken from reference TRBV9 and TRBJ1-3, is DSGVTQTPKHLITATGQRVTLRCSPRSGDLSVYWYQQSLDQGLQFLIQYYNGEERAKGNILERFSAQQFPDLHSELNLSSLELGDSALYFCASSLSGTAISGNTIYFGEGSWLTVV.

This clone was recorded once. The CDR3 DNA reads TGCACCAGCAGCCTGGACTCATGCTCCTACAATGAGCAGTTCTTC. Its protein product is CTSSLDSCSYNEQFF. The chain links TRBV1 to TRBJ2-1; the table names TRBD2, a call not compared with the DNA. TRBV1 is deemed a pseudogene. The CDR3 totals 15 residues.

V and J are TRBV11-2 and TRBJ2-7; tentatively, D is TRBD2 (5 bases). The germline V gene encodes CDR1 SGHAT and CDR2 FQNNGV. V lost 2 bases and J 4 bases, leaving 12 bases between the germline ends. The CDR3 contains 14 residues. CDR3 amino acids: CASSLSERYYEQYF. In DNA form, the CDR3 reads TGTGCCAGCAGCTTATCCGAGCGGTATTACGAGCAGTACTTC. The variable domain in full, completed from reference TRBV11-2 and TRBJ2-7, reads EAGVAQSPRYKIIEKRQSVAFWCNPISGHATLYWYQQILGQGPKLLIQFQNNGVVDDSQLPKDRFSAERLKGVDSTLKIQPAKLEDSAVYLCASSLSERYYEQYFGPGTRLTVT.

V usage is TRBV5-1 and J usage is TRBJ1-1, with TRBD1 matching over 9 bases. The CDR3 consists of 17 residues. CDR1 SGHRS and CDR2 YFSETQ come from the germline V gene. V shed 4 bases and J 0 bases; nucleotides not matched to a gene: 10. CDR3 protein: CASSLGTGGRMNTEAFF. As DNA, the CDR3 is TGCGCCAGCAGCCTTGGAACAGGGGGCCGGATGAACACTGAAGCTTTCTTT. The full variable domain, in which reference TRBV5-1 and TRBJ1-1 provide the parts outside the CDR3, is KAGVTQTPRYLIKTRGQQVTLSCSPISGHRSVSWYQQTPGQGLQFLFEYFSETQRNKGNFPGRFSGRQFSNSRSEMNVSTLELGDSALYLCASSLGTGGRMNTEAFFGQGTRLTVV.

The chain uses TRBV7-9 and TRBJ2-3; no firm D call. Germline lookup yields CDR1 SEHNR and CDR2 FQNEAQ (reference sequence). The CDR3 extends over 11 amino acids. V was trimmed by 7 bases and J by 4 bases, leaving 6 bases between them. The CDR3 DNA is TGTGCCAGCAAGATCTCAGATACGCAGTATTTT. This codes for CASKISDTQYF.

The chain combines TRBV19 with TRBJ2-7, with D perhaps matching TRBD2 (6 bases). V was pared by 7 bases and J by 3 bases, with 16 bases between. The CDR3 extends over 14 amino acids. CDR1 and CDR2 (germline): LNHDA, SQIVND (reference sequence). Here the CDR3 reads CASTKHRGNYEQYF. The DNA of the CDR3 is TGTGCCAGTACTAAACACCGGGGGAACTACGAGCAGTACTTC. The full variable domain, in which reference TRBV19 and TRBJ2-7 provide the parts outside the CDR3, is DGGITQSPKYLFRKEGQNVTLSCEQNLNHDAMYWYRQDPGQGLRLIYYSQIVNDFQKGDIAEGYSVSREKKESFPLTVTSAQKNPTAFYLCASTKHRGNYEQYFGPGTRLTVT.

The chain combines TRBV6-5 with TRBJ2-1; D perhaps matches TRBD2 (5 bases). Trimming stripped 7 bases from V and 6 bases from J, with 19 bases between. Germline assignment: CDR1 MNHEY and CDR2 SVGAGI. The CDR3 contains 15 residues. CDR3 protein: CASTIEASRSNEQFF. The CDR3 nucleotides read TGTGCCAGCACCATCGAGGCTAGCAGGTCCAATGAGCAGTTCTTC.

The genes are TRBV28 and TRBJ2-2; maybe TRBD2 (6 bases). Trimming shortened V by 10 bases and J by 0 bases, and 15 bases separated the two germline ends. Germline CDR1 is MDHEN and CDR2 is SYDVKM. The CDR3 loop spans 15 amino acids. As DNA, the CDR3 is TGTGCCACCCTTAGCGGAATCACGAACACCGGGGAGCTGTTTTTT. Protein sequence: CATLSGITNTGELFF. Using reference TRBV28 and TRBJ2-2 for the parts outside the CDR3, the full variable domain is DVKVTQSSRYLVKRTGEKVFLECVQDMDHENMFWYRQDPGLGLRLIYFSYDVKMKEKGDIPEGYSVSREKKERFSLILESASTNQTSMYLCATLSGITNTGELFFGEGSRLTVL.

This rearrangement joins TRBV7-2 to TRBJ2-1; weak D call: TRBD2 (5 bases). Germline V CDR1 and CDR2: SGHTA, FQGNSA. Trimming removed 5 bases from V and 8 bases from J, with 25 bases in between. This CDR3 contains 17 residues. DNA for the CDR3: TGTGCCAGCAGCCACATTGGAGGTTCACTTAGGGCGGATGAGCAGTTCTTC. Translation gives CASSHIGGSLRADEQFF.

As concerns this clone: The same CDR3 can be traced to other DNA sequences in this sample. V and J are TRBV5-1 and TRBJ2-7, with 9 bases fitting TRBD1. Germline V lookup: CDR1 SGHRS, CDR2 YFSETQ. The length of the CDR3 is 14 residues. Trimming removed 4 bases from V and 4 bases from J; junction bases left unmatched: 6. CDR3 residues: CASSLGQGGYEQYF. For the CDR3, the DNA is TGCGCCAGCAGCCTGGGACAGGGAGGGTACGAGCAGTACTTC. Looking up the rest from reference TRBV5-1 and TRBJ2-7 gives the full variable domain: KAGVTQTPRYLIKTRGQQVTLSCSPISGHRSVSWYQQTPGQGLQFLFEYFSETQRNKGNFPGRFSGRQFSNSRSEMNVSTLELGDSALYLCASSLGQGGYEQYFGPGTRLTVT.

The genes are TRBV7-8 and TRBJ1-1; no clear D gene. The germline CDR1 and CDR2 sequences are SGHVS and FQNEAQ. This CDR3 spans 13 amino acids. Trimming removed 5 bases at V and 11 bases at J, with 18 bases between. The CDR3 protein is CASSAQSQLGAFF. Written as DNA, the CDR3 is TGTGCCAGCAGCGCCCAGTCCCAACTGGGGGCTTTCTTT.

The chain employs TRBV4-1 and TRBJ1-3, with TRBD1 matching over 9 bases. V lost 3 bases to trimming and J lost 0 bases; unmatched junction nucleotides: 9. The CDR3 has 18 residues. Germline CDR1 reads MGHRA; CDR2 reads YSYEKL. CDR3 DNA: TGCGCCAGCAGCCAGGCCGGGACAGGGTCTCTCTCTGGAAACACCATATATTTT. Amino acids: CASSQAGTGSLSGNTIYF.